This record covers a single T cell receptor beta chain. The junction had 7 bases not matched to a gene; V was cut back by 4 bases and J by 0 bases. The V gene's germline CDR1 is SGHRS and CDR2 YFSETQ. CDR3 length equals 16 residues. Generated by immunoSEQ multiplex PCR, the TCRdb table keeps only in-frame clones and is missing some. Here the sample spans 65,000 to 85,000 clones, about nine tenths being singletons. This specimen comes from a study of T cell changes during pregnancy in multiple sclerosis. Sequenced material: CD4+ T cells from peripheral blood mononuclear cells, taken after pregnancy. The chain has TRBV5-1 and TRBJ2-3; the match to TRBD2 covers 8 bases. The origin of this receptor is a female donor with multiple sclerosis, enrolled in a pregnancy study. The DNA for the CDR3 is TGCGCCAGCAGCCCCCAGACTAGCGTGAGCACAGATACGCAGTATTTT. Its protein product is CASSPQTSVSTDTQYF.